This passage covers 5 T cell receptor beta chains from one sample sequenced in a study of cytomegalovirus exposure and HLA in healthy donors. PCR used 60 Vbeta primers and 13 Jbeta primers. TCRdb's table, derived via immunoSEQ multiplex PCR, lists solely in-frame clones and lacks some. The sample lists about 90,000 clones, roughly 71% occurring once. Source material: PBMCs. Source of these receptors: a woman aged 18-29 years in good health and CMV-seropositive.

V and J are TRBV5-1 and TRBJ1-5; maybe TRBD1 (5 bases). The germline V and J ends were trimmed by 3 bases and 4 bases, with 11 bases remaining between them. CDR3 length equals 14 residues. CDR1 SGHRS and CDR2 YFSETQ come from the germline V gene. The CDR3 sequence is CASSSGGGNQPQHF. The CDR3 region has the DNA TGCGCCAGCAGCTCCGGGGGGGGAAATCAGCCCCAGCATTTT.

V and J are TRBV7-2 and TRBJ1-2, with 8 bases identical to TRBD1. V lost 7 bases and J lost 8; bases outside the gene matches: 6. This CDR3 spans 12 amino acids. In germline, CDR1 is SGHTA, CDR2 FQGNSA. The CDR3 loop reads CASTGTGLGYTF. In nucleotides, the CDR3 is TGTGCCAGCACCGGGACAGGTCTCGGCTACACCTTC.

Remarks on this clone: The same CDR3 is also encoded by other DNA sequences in this sample. The V gene is TRBV5-1, the J gene TRBJ2-3, with TRBD2 identical over 9 bases. The V gene's germline CDR1 is SGHRS and CDR2 YFSETQ. CDR3 length: 19 amino acids. The J segment lost 4 bases and the V segment lost 4 bases, leaving 19 bases of the junction unmatched. The CDR3 DNA sequence: TGCGCCAGCAGCCCCCGAAGAGGCGGGGGGGCCCCCGGTGCAGATACGCAGTATTTT. Its translation: CASSPRRGGGAPGADTQYF.

The chain has TRBV7-9 and TRBJ2-7; TRBD2 might be the D (5 bases). Germline CDR1 is SEHNR and CDR2 is FQNEAQ (reference sequence). V was pared by 1 base and J by 5 bases, with 12 bases between. The CDR3 covers 14 residues. The CDR3 region is CASSLGTGRNEQYF. CDR3 DNA sequence: TGTGCCAGCAGCTTAGGCACGGGAAGAAACGAGCAGTACTTC.

This chain joins TRBV18 and TRBJ1-5; 11 bases agree with TRBD1. The CDR3 runs 14 residues. Germline CDR1 reads KGHSH; CDR2 reads LQKENI. J was trimmed by 10 bases and V by 6 bases; bases with no gene match: 8. This CDR3 reads CASSGQGATGPQHF. The CDR3 region has the DNA TGTGCCAGCTCCGGACAGGGGGCCACAGGCCCCCAGCATTTT.